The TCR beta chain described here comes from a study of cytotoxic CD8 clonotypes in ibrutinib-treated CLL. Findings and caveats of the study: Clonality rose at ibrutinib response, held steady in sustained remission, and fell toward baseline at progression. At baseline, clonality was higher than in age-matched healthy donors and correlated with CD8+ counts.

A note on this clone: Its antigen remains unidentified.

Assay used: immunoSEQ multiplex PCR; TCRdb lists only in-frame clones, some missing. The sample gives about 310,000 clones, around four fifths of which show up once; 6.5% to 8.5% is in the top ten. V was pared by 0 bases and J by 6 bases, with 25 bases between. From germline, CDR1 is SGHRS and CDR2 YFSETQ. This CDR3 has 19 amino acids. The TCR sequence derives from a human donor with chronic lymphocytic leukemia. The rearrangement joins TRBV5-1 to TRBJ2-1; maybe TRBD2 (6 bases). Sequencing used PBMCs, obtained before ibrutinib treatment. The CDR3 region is CASSLGRFGRALVGNEQFF. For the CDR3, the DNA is TGCGCCAGCAGCTTGGGAAGGTTCGGGAGAGCCTTGGTCGGCAATGAGCAGTTCTTC.